This TCR beta chain came from a study of tumor and adjacent non-tumor tissue in lung cancer. Three rounds of nested PCR, following a modified ARM-PCR protocol, produced the TCRbeta library. TCRdb passed the multiplex PCR reads through MiXCR, listing each CDR3 protein once. The table has some 70,000 distinct CDR3 sequences, nearly 70% seen once. Study results and limitations: Normal lung showed higher cumulative top 100 clone frequency than tumor.

This clonotype has a single count. Its target is not known. Since no conserved phenylalanine or tryptophan closes the CDR3, a read error is the likely cause. The template was RNA from unsorted bulk tissue. Distant lung tissue was collected more than 3 cm away from the tumor edge. The germline gives CDR1 SQVTM, CDR2 ANQGSEA. This CDR3 comprises 13 residues. The chain carries TRBV29-1 and TRBJ1-1; maybe TRBD1 (5 bases). This clonotype was obtained from a woman aged 50 to 60 with non-small cell lung cancer. The sequencing sample was made of distant non-tumor lung tissue. The CDR3 DNA follows: TGCAGCGTGACCGGGACGGTGAACGCTGAGGCTTTCCTT. Protein: CSVTGTVNAEAFL.